Reported below is one T cell receptor (beta chain). Its antigen remains unidentified. TCRdb passed the 5' RACE reads through MiXCR, listing each CDR3 protein once. The table includes roughly 150,000 distinct CDR3 sequences, 9.8% detected once. V lost 8 bases to trimming and J lost 2 bases, with 16 bases between them. In germline, CDR1 is MNHNS, CDR2 SASEGT. This CDR3 has 15 residues. The data belong to a study of CD8 T cells in ankylosing spondylitis. Study-level points and caveats: Researchers report that disease-linked clones proved CD8+ and relatively rare in peripheral blood. As reported, disease-linked clones showed significant enrichment in matched ankylosing spondylitis synovial fluid.

The sequenced material came from blood, either unsorted or a sorted T cell fraction (not recorded which). The source is a female donor with ankylosing spondylitis or in good health (not recorded which). The V and J genes are TRBV6-1 and TRBJ1-5; maybe TRBD1 (6 bases). The CDR3 bases are TGTGCCAGCCGAATTGGGGGGGCTGGCAATCAGCCCCAGCATTTT. Amino acids: CASRIGGAGNQPQHF.